Listed below are T cell receptor beta chains from one sample, sequenced in a study of T cell responses to AZD1222 COVID-19 vaccine. Sequenced by immunoSEQ multiplex PCR; TCRdb stores in-frame clones only, minus some. The sample holds approximately 160,000 clones, 75% to 95% seen once. Sequences were derived from peripheral blood, sampled on day 0 of AZD1222 vaccination. These receptors were taken from an adult in good health. Both conserved end residues are part of each CDR3. Fields, in order: V gene, CDR3 length, clone size, D gene, J gene, CDR3 protein, CDR3 DNA. D genes are given only for firm matches. Only some rows state a clone size, as once, few, many or a class for expanded clones.

v_call: TRBV20-1
cdr3_length: 11
clone_size: NA
d_call: NA
j_call: TRBJ2-7
cdr3_aa: CSAGGGYEQYF
cdr3_nt: TGCAGTGCGGGGGGCGGATACGAGCAGTACTTC

v_call: TRBV7-9
cdr3_length: 14
clone_size: NA
d_call: NA
j_call: TRBJ2-7
cdr3_aa: CASSQPHRPYEQYF
cdr3_nt: TGTGCCAGCAGCCAGCCCCACAGACCCTACGAGCAGTACTTC

v_call: TRBV9
cdr3_length: 14
clone_size: NA
d_call: TRBD2
j_call: TRBJ2-1
cdr3_aa: CASSILAGATEQFF
cdr3_nt: TGTGCCAGCAGCATTCTAGCGGGAGCCACTGAGCAGTTCTTC

v_call: TRBV12-3/TRBV12-4
cdr3_length: 12
clone_size: NA
d_call: NA
j_call: TRBJ2-5
cdr3_aa: CASSFRRETQYF
cdr3_nt: TGTGCCAGCAGTTTCCGTCGCGAGACCCAGTACTTC

v_call: TRBV10-3
cdr3_length: 14
clone_size: few
d_call: NA
j_call: TRBJ1-2
cdr3_aa: CAISLQVSNYGYTF
cdr3_nt: TGTGCCATCAGTTTGCAGGTATCTAACTATGGCTACACCTTC

v_call: TRBV7-9
cdr3_length: 12
clone_size: NA
d_call: NA
j_call: TRBJ2-3
cdr3_aa: CASSQYTDTQYF
cdr3_nt: TGTGCCAGCAGCCAATACACAGATACGCAGTATTTT

v_call: TRBV28
cdr3_length: 14
clone_size: NA
d_call: NA
j_call: TRBJ2-6
cdr3_aa: CASSLSSGANVLTF
cdr3_nt: TGTGCCAGCAGTTTGAGCTCTGGGGCCAACGTCCTGACTTTC

v_call: TRBV18
cdr3_length: 15
clone_size: NA
d_call: TRBD2
j_call: TRBJ2-1
cdr3_aa: CASSTLAGDYNEQFF
cdr3_nt: TGTGCCAGCTCAACCTTAGCGGGGGACTACAATGAGCAGTTCTTC

v_call: TRBV18
cdr3_length: 14
clone_size: NA
d_call: NA
j_call: TRBJ1-1
cdr3_aa: CASSPVTVETEAFF
cdr3_nt: TGTGCCAGCTCACCAGTGACAGTAGAGACTGAAGCTTTCTTT

v_call: TRBV11-2
cdr3_length: 13
clone_size: NA
d_call: NA
j_call: TRBJ1-2
cdr3_aa: CASSTDRNYGYTF
cdr3_nt: TGTGCCAGCAGCACGGACAGAAACTATGGCTACACCTTC

v_call: TRBV11-1
cdr3_length: 12
clone_size: NA
d_call: NA
j_call: TRBJ2-7
cdr3_aa: CASSLNGYEQYF
cdr3_nt: TGTGCCAGCAGCTTAAACGGATACGAGCAGTACTTC

v_call: TRBV28
cdr3_length: 12
clone_size: NA
d_call: NA
j_call: TRBJ2-1
cdr3_aa: CASSRLYNEQFF
cdr3_nt: TGTGCCAGCAGTCGCCTCTACAATGAGCAGTTCTTC

v_call: TRBV6-5
cdr3_length: 15
clone_size: NA
d_call: NA
j_call: TRBJ2-2
cdr3_aa: CASSSRGGRNGELFF
cdr3_nt: TGTGCCAGCAGCTCTCGAGGGGGGCGAAACGGGGAGCTGTTTTTT

v_call: TRBV6-5
cdr3_length: 14
clone_size: NA
d_call: TRBD1
j_call: TRBJ2-1
cdr3_aa: CASSQGTVYNEQFF
cdr3_nt: TGTGCCAGCAGTCAGGGGACAGTGTACAATGAGCAGTTCTTC

v_call: TRBV28
cdr3_length: 14
clone_size: NA
d_call: NA
j_call: TRBJ2-1
cdr3_aa: CASKDGVVRNEQFF
cdr3_nt: TGTGCCAGCAAAGACGGGGTGGTGCGGAATGAGCAGTTCTTC

v_call: TRBV10-3
cdr3_length: 15
clone_size: NA
d_call: TRBD2
j_call: TRBJ2-1
cdr3_aa: CAISASSGYYNEQFF
cdr3_nt: TGTGCCATCAGTGCCTCTAGCGGGTATTACAATGAGCAGTTCTTC

v_call: TRBV5-1
cdr3_length: 15
clone_size: NA
d_call: NA
j_call: TRBJ1-1
cdr3_aa: CASSWGGGAYTEAFF
cdr3_nt: TGCGCCAGCAGCTGGGGGGGCGGCGCATACACTGAAGCTTTCTTT

v_call: TRBV27
cdr3_length: 15
clone_size: NA
d_call: TRBD2
j_call: TRBJ2-1
cdr3_aa: CASSFSLAGDNEQFF
cdr3_nt: TGTGCCAGCAGTTTCTCACTAGCGGGGGACAATGAGCAGTTCTTC

v_call: TRBV19
cdr3_length: 16
clone_size: NA
d_call: NA
j_call: TRBJ1-6
cdr3_aa: CASSNQLQVTYSPLHF
cdr3_nt: TGTGCCAGTAGTAACCAACTACAGGTTACATATTCACCCCTCCACTTT

v_call: TRBV5-4
cdr3_length: 16
clone_size: NA
d_call: NA
j_call: TRBJ2-4
cdr3_aa: CASSPPGTVAKNIQYF
cdr3_nt: TGTGCCAGCAGCCCCCCGGGTACTGTAGCCAAAAACATTCAGTACTTC

v_call: TRBV7-3
cdr3_length: 15
clone_size: once
d_call: TRBD2
j_call: TRBJ2-3
cdr3_aa: CASSPSGRGADTQYF
cdr3_nt: TGTGCCAGCAGCCCTAGCGGGAGGGGGGCAGATACGCAGTATTTT

v_call: TRBV15
cdr3_length: 15
clone_size: NA
d_call: NA
j_call: TRBJ2-5
cdr3_aa: CATSRDRPRRETQYF
cdr3_nt: TGTGCCACCAGCAGAGATCGGCCTCGTAGGGAGACCCAGTACTTC

v_call: TRBV5-5
cdr3_length: 14
clone_size: NA
d_call: NA
j_call: TRBJ2-5
cdr3_aa: CASSATAIQETQYF
cdr3_nt: TGTGCCAGCAGCGCGACAGCAATACAAGAGACCCAGTACTTC

v_call: TRBV25-1
cdr3_length: 16
clone_size: once
d_call: NA
j_call: TRBJ2-6
cdr3_aa: CASSGGTHSGANVLTF
cdr3_nt: TGTGCCAGCAGTGGGGGGACCCACTCTGGGGCCAACGTCCTGACTTTC

v_call: TRBV6-1
cdr3_length: 21
clone_size: NA
d_call: NA
j_call: TRBJ2-3
cdr3_aa: CASSEVPRGRSTAGRTDTQYF
cdr3_nt: TGTGCCAGCAGTGAAGTCCCCCGCGGCCGTTCAACCGCAGGAAGGACAGATACGCAGTATTTT

v_call: TRBV28
cdr3_length: 15
clone_size: few
d_call: TRBD2
j_call: TRBJ2-1
cdr3_aa: CASSDPSGRADEQFF
cdr3_nt: TGTGCCAGCAGTGACCCTAGCGGGAGGGCCGATGAGCAGTTCTTC

v_call: TRBV19
cdr3_length: 16
clone_size: NA
d_call: TRBD1
j_call: TRBJ1-1
cdr3_aa: CASRPGTGGRNTEAFF
cdr3_nt: TGTGCCAGTAGACCCGGGACAGGGGGCAGAAACACTGAAGCTTTCTTT

v_call: TRBV2
cdr3_length: 13
clone_size: NA
d_call: NA
j_call: TRBJ1-5
cdr3_aa: CAIGAPGNQPQHF
cdr3_nt: TGTGCCATCGGAGCGCCGGGCAATCAGCCCCAGCATTTT

v_call: TRBV27
cdr3_length: 15
clone_size: NA
d_call: TRBD1
j_call: TRBJ2-7
cdr3_aa: CASSLSHGQGYEQYF
cdr3_nt: TGTGCCAGCAGTTTATCCCATGGACAGGGCTACGAGCAGTACTTC

v_call: TRBV28
cdr3_length: 15
clone_size: NA
d_call: TRBD1
j_call: TRBJ1-1
cdr3_aa: CAGQEGGQLNTEAFF
cdr3_nt: TGTGCCGGCCAAGAAGGGGGACAGCTGAACACTGAAGCTTTCTTT

v_call: TRBV2
cdr3_length: 14
clone_size: NA
d_call: TRBD2
j_call: TRBJ2-5
cdr3_aa: CASREGLLKETQYF
cdr3_nt: TGTGCCAGCAGAGAGGGACTATTGAAAGAGACCCAGTACTTC

v_call: TRBV6-5
cdr3_length: 14
clone_size: NA
d_call: NA
j_call: TRBJ1-2
cdr3_aa: CASRGVGWGYGYTF
cdr3_nt: TGTGCCAGCAGAGGAGTTGGTTGGGGCTATGGCTACACCTTC

v_call: TRBV21-1
cdr3_length: 14
clone_size: NA
d_call: NA
j_call: TRBJ1-1
cdr3_aa: CARDEQGVNTEAFF
cdr3_nt: TGTGCCAGGGACGAACAGGGGGTGAACACTGAAGCTTTCTTT

v_call: TRBV28
cdr3_length: 14
clone_size: NA
d_call: TRBD1
j_call: TRBJ1-1
cdr3_aa: CASSPPGTGGLVFF
cdr3_nt: TGTGCCAGCAGCCCCCCCGGGACAGGGGGCTTAGTTTTCTTT

v_call: TRBV19
cdr3_length: 16
clone_size: NA
d_call: TRBD1
j_call: TRBJ2-6
cdr3_aa: CASKGQGSSGANVLTF
cdr3_nt: TGTGCCAGTAAGGGACAGGGAAGCTCTGGGGCCAACGTCCTGACTTTC

v_call: TRBV6-5
cdr3_length: 15
clone_size: few
d_call: NA
j_call: TRBJ1-6
cdr3_aa: CASRVASSYNSPLHF
cdr3_nt: TGTGCCAGCAGGGTCGCGAGCTCCTATAATTCACCCCTCCACTTT

v_call: TRBV27
cdr3_length: 17
clone_size: NA
d_call: TRBD2
j_call: TRBJ2-3
cdr3_aa: CASSFLRLAGGTDTQYF
cdr3_nt: TGTGCCAGCAGTTTCCTCCGACTAGCGGGAGGGACAGATACGCAGTATTTT

v_call: TRBV4-1
cdr3_length: 15
clone_size: NA
d_call: NA
j_call: TRBJ1-1
cdr3_aa: CASSPSPLRDTEAFF
cdr3_nt: TGCGCCAGCAGTCCCAGCCCCTTACGGGACACTGAAGCTTTCTTT

v_call: TRBV25-1
cdr3_length: 13
clone_size: NA
d_call: NA
j_call: TRBJ1-1
cdr3_aa: CASSGQMNTEAFF
cdr3_nt: TGTGCCAGCAGTGGACAGATGAACACTGAAGCTTTCTTT

v_call: TRBV5-4
cdr3_length: 16
clone_size: NA
d_call: NA
j_call: TRBJ2-7
cdr3_aa: CASSEELLAVSYEQYF
cdr3_nt: TGTGCCAGCAGCGAAGAACTACTAGCCGTCTCCTACGAGCAGTACTTC

v_call: TRBV21-1
cdr3_length: 12
clone_size: NA
d_call: NA
j_call: TRBJ2-7
cdr3_aa: CASSPLAGGEYF
cdr3_nt: TGTGCCAGCAGCCCTCTGGCAGGGGGCGAGTACTTC

v_call: TRBV5-4
cdr3_length: 11
clone_size: once
d_call: NA
j_call: TRBJ2-7
cdr3_aa: CASSSRREQYF
cdr3_nt: TGTGCCAGCAGCTCGAGACGAGAGCAGTACTTC

v_call: TRBV9
cdr3_length: 16
clone_size: NA
d_call: TRBD1
j_call: TRBJ2-7
cdr3_aa: CASSVGPTGPAYEQYF
cdr3_nt: TGTGCCAGCAGCGTAGGTCCGACAGGGCCTGCCTACGAGCAGTACTTC

v_call: TRBV28
cdr3_length: 14
clone_size: NA
d_call: NA
j_call: TRBJ1-2
cdr3_aa: CASSLGEKGRGYTF
cdr3_nt: TGTGCCAGCAGTTTAGGGGAAAAAGGTCGGGGCTACACCTTC

v_call: TRBV28
cdr3_length: 14
clone_size: NA
d_call: TRBD1
j_call: TRBJ1-5
cdr3_aa: CASSFGTGNQPQHF
cdr3_nt: TGTGCCAGCAGTTTCGGGACAGGCAATCAGCCCCAGCATTTT

v_call: TRBV5-6
cdr3_length: 15
clone_size: NA
d_call: NA
j_call: TRBJ1-1
cdr3_aa: CASSLGPTGNTEAFF
cdr3_nt: TGTGCCAGCAGCTTGGGACCGACAGGGAACACTGAAGCTTTCTTT

v_call: TRBV11-3
cdr3_length: 15
clone_size: NA
d_call: TRBD2
j_call: TRBJ2-7
cdr3_aa: CASSVTSGALYEQYF
cdr3_nt: TGTGCCAGCAGCGTTACTAGCGGGGCCCTCTACGAGCAGTACTTC

v_call: TRBV15
cdr3_length: 17
clone_size: NA
d_call: TRBD1
j_call: TRBJ2-7
cdr3_aa: CATSRDRYRDRDHEQYF
cdr3_nt: TGTGCCACCAGCAGAGATAGGTATAGAGACAGGGACCACGAGCAGTACTTC

v_call: TRBV9
cdr3_length: 13
clone_size: once
d_call: NA
j_call: TRBJ2-1
cdr3_aa: CASSGGKGSEQFF
cdr3_nt: TGTGCCAGCAGCGGCGGAAAGGGGAGTGAGCAGTTCTTC

v_call: TRBV29-1
cdr3_length: 13
clone_size: NA
d_call: NA
j_call: TRBJ1-2
cdr3_aa: CSVYDSRNYGYTF
cdr3_nt: TGCAGCGTTTATGACAGCCGTAACTATGGCTACACCTTC

v_call: TRBV5-1
cdr3_length: 18
clone_size: NA
d_call: TRBD2
j_call: TRBJ2-3
cdr3_aa: CASREGVRPSGFPDTQYF
cdr3_nt: TGCGCCAGCAGGGAGGGGGTAAGGCCTAGCGGGTTTCCAGATACGCAGTATTTT

v_call: TRBV19
cdr3_length: 14
clone_size: NA
d_call: NA
j_call: TRBJ2-4
cdr3_aa: CASTLMGSRNIQYF
cdr3_nt: TGTGCCAGTACCCTGATGGGATCCCGAAACATTCAGTACTTC

v_call: TRBV7-2
cdr3_length: 14
clone_size: NA
d_call: TRBD2
j_call: TRBJ2-3
cdr3_aa: CASSYGLAIDTQYF
cdr3_nt: TGTGCCAGCAGCTACGGACTAGCCATCGATACGCAGTATTTT

v_call: TRBV6-5
cdr3_length: 15
clone_size: NA
d_call: TRBD2
j_call: TRBJ2-1
cdr3_aa: CASSLGTSGYNEQFF
cdr3_nt: TGTGCCAGCAGTCTCGGGACTAGCGGCTACAATGAGCAGTTCTTC

v_call: TRBV3-1/TRBV3-2
cdr3_length: 21
clone_size: NA
d_call: NA
j_call: TRBJ1-4
cdr3_aa: CASSHLPLGSTLNWGHEKLFF
cdr3_nt: TGTGCCAGCAGCCACTTGCCACTAGGGAGCACTCTGAACTGGGGGCATGAAAAACTGTTTTTT